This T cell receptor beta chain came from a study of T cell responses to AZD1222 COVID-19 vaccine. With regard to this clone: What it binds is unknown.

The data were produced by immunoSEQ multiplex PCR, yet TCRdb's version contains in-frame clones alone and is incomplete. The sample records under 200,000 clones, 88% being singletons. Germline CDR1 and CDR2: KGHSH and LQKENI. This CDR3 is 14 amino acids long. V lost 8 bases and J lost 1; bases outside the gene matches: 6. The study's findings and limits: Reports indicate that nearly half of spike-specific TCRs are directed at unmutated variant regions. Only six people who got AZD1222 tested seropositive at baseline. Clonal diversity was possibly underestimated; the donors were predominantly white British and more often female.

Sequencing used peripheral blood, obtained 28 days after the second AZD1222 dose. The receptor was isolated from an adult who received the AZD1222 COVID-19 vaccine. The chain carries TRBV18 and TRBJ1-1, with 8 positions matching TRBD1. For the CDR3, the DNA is TGTGCCAGCGCCTCCGGGACAGGGAACACTGAAGCTTTCTTT. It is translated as CASASGTGNTEAFF. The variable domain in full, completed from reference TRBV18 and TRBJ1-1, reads NAGVMQNPRHLVRRRGQEARLRCSPMKGHSHVYWYRQLPEEGLKFMVYLQKENIIDESGMPKERFSAEFPKEGPSILRIQQVVRGDSAAYFCASASGTGNTEAFFGQGTRLTVV.